Listed here are 29 T cell receptor beta chains from one sample, sequenced in a study of blood T cell repertoires in COVID-19. Produced via immunoSEQ multiplex PCR; TCRdb's table is partial and in-frame only. The sample has 200,000 to 300,000 clones; more than 70% are singletons. The specimen was PBMCs or T cells enriched from blood (not recorded which). All receptors derive from a woman aged 40 to 50 with acute COVID-19.

The chain uses TRBV4-2 and TRBJ1-1; no firm D call. Germline V gene lookup returns CDR1 LGHNA and CDR2 YNFKEQ. The CDR3 is 14 residues long. V was pared by 0 bases and J by 4 bases, with 9 bases between. The DNA of the CDR3 is TGTGCCAGCAGCCAAGAGCCGGGGAGCACTGAAGCTTTCTTT. Translating gives CASSQEPGSTEAFF.

The chain links TRBV5-1 to TRBJ2-5, with TRBD1 identical over 7 bases. Germline V gene sequence: CDR1 SGHRS, CDR2 YFSETQ. The CDR3 sequence is 15 residues long. With V trimmed by 0 bases and J by 4 bases, 6 bases remained unmatched. The CDR3 sequence is CASSLAGTEGETQYF. The CDR3 nucleotides are TGCGCCAGCAGCTTGGCAGGGACAGAGGGAGAGACCCAGTACTTC.

This clone was recorded a few times. The chain uses TRBV24-1 and TRBJ1-5; 7 positions match TRBD1. The CDR3 is 17 amino acids. The V segment lost 0 bases and the J segment 0 bases; nucleotides outside the gene matches: 4. In germline, CDR1 is KGHDR, CDR2 SFDVKD. The CDR3 reads CATSDLTTGTSNQPQHF. Written as DNA, the CDR3 is TGTGCCACCAGTGATTTGACGACAGGGACTAGCAATCAGCCCCAGCATTTT.

The rearrangement joins TRBV12-3 or TRBV12-4 to TRBJ2-7; TRBD1 agrees at 9 bases. The V gene end was trimmed by 8 bases and the J gene end by 2 bases; junction bases not matched to a gene: 4. The CDR3 contains 13 residues. The CDR3 sequence is CASLGQGAYEQYF. In DNA, the CDR3 is TGTGCCAGCTTGGGACAGGGCGCCTACGAGCAGTACTTC.

The rearrangement joins TRBV7-2 to TRBJ1-2; tentative D call: TRBD1 (5 bases). The V gene's germline CDR1 is SGHTA and CDR2 FQGNSA. The CDR3 contains 14 residues. Trimming left V 5 bases short and J 6 bases short, with 16 bases between. Here the CDR3 DNA reads TGTGCCAGCAGCCCGGGCAGGGTCGTAGATGGCTACACCTTC. This gives the protein CASSPGRVVDGYTF.

The chain employs TRBV9 and TRBJ1-6, with D perhaps matching TRBD1 (6 bases). This CDR3 is built from 17 residues. Germline CDR1 reads SGDLS; CDR2 reads YYNGEE. The V and J ends lost 7 bases and 7 bases respectively, with 24 bases between them. The CDR3 protein is CASGLTRVGGANSPLHF. Here the CDR3 DNA reads TGTGCCAGCGGCCTCACGAGGGTCGGGGGGGCCAATTCACCCCTCCACTTT.

The V gene is TRBV11-2, the J gene TRBJ1-2, with 7 bases lining up with TRBD1. The CDR3 consists of 13 residues. V gave up 5 bases and J gave up 3 bases; unmatched junction bases: 3. Germline CDR1 SGHAT, CDR2 FQNNGV. The CDR3 sequence: CASSRGPDYGYTF. In nucleotides, the CDR3 is TGTGCCAGCAGCAGGGGGCCAGACTATGGCTACACCTTC.

In this sample, this clone turned up a few times. This chain connects TRBV30 to TRBJ1-6; 8 bases match TRBD1. This CDR3 comprises 13 residues. Germline V lookup: CDR1 GTSNPN, CDR2 SVGIG (reference sequence). V shed 5 bases, J shed 9 bases, and the junction held 6 bases outside the gene matches. The CDR3 sequence: CAWGQGHGSPLHF. CDR3 DNA sequence: TGTGCCTGGGGACAGGGTCATGGTTCACCCCTCCACTTT.

This clone was seen only once. Here the CDR3 DNA reads TGTGCCAGCAGCTTAGCGGGAGAAGTACTCGAGCAGTACTTC. This gives the protein CASSLAGEVLEQYF. The chain links TRBV3-1 (or the pseudogene TRBV3-2) to TRBJ2-7; 9 bases map to TRBD2. Losses at the gene ends were 5 bases for V and 6 bases for J; bases not matched to a gene: 8. Per germline, CDR1 LGHDT and CDR2 YNNKEL (reference sequence). The CDR3 loop spans 14 amino acids.

The V call is TRBV7-9, the J call TRBJ2-1; D is perhaps TRBD2 (5 bases). The germline V gene has CDR1 SEHNR and CDR2 FQNEAQ (reference sequence). The ends were cut back, 5 bases at V and 9 bases at J, with 20 bases in the middle. The CDR3 contains 15 residues. The CDR3 is CASSQSERSRSEQFF. In DNA form, the CDR3 reads TGTGCCAGCAGCCAATCTGAGCGGAGTCGCAGTGAGCAGTTCTTC.

The table lists this clone with a few counts. The gene calls are TRBV7-8 and TRBJ1-5, with D unclear. Germline assignment: CDR1 SGHVS and CDR2 FQNEAQ. The CDR3 contains 12 residues. V was clipped by 5 bases and J by 6 bases, with 8 bases between them. The CDR3 nucleotides are TGTGCCAGCAGCCCGCCCAGTCAGCCCCAGCATTTT. This sequence encodes CASSPPSQPQHF.

The table lists this clone with a count of one. The chain has TRBV14 and TRBJ2-1; D is perhaps TRBD2 (5 bases). CDR3 length: 15 amino acids. Germline V CDR1 and CDR2: SGHDN, FVKESK. Between the trimmed V and J ends, which lost 1 base and 9 bases, there was a span of 16 bases. The CDR3 DNA reads as TGTGCCAGCAGCCAAGTCTCCGGGATGAGCGGTGAGCAGTTCTTC. It encodes CASSQVSGMSGEQFF.

The chain joins TRBV10-3 to TRBJ2-3, with D possibly TRBD2 on 6 matching bases. Germline-derived CDR1 and CDR2 are ENHRY and SYGVKD. The CDR3 spans 11 residues. Trimming took off 6 bases at V and 7 bases at J, with 8 bases between the two ends. CDR3 sequence: CAIRLANTQYF. The CDR3 DNA sequence: TGTGCCATCAGGCTAGCGAATACGCAGTATTTT.

This sequence joins TRBV10-3 and TRBJ2-2, with TRBD2 identical over 8 bases. With 11 bases clipped from V and 4 bases from J, the junction kept 18 bases outside the gene matches. The V gene's germline CDR1 is ENHRY and CDR2 SYGVKD. This CDR3 comprises 17 residues. DNA for the CDR3: TGTGCCTCACAGAGAAAGCGGGGGACCTTTAGCACCGGGGAGCTGTTTTTT. Translation: CASQRKRGTFSTGELFF.

The chain employs TRBV7-6 and TRBJ2-1; D unresolved. Germline CDR1 is SGHVS and CDR2 is FNYEAQ. The CDR3 covers 14 residues. Deletions cut 0 bases from V and 7 bases from J, with 10 bases between. The CDR3: CASSLAGGANEQFF. Written as DNA, the CDR3 is TGTGCCAGCAGCTTAGCAGGCGGAGCAAATGAGCAGTTCTTC.

The rearrangement joins TRBV9 to TRBJ1-2; TRBD1 is a possible D gene (6 bases). The length of the CDR3 is 15 residues. V dropped 0 bases and J dropped 5 bases, with 14 bases sitting between them. The germline V gene has CDR1 SGDLS and CDR2 YYNGEE. DNA for the CDR3: TGTGCCAGCAGCGTAGGAGGGGGTAGGGGATATGGCTACACCTTC. It specifies CASSVGGGRGYGYTF.

The chain joins TRBV18 to TRBJ2-1; 11 bases fit TRBD2. The CDR3 has 15 amino acids. The germline V gene has CDR1 KGHSH and CDR2 LQKENI. Unmatched junction bases numbered 4, after V lost 3 bases and J lost 6 bases. The CDR3 sequence is CASSPGLAGANEQFF. Written as DNA, the CDR3 is TGTGCCAGCTCACCCGGACTAGCGGGCGCCAATGAGCAGTTCTTC.

The chain recombines TRBV5-1 with TRBJ1-1, with a tentative D call TRBD1 (5 bases). CDR1 and CDR2 (germline): SGHRS, YFSETQ. V lost 4 bases to trimming and J lost 1 base, with 11 bases between them. The length of the CDR3 is 14 residues. DNA of the CDR3: TGCGCCAGCAGCCGGCAGGGTCAGAACACTGAAGCTTTCTTT. It translates to CASSRQGQNTEAFF.

The chain carries TRBV6-5 and TRBJ1-4; tentative D call: TRBD1 (5 bases). This CDR3 region has 13 residues. V lost 8 bases and J 0 bases, leaving 7 bases between the germline ends. Germline CDR1 and CDR2: MNHEY and SVGAGI. For the CDR3, the DNA is TGTGCCAGCCGGGGGACAACTAATGAAAAACTGTTTTTT. This sequence encodes CASRGTTNEKLFF.

The V and J genes are TRBV6-5 and TRBJ1-1; D possibly corresponds to TRBD1 (6 bases). Trimming stripped 5 bases from V and 3 bases from J, with 10 bases between. Germline V CDR1 and CDR2: MNHEY, SVGAGI. The CDR3 is 13 residues long. The chain's CDR3 is CASSTPGDTEAFF. The CDR3 nucleotides read TGTGCCAGCAGTACGCCAGGGGACACTGAAGCTTTCTTT.

This chain joins TRBV4-2 and TRBJ1-2; perhaps TRBD1 as D (6 bases). The germline V gene has CDR1 LGHNA and CDR2 YNFKEQ. This CDR3 contains 16 residues. The germline V and J ends were trimmed by 2 bases and 8 bases, with 21 bases remaining between them. In DNA form, the CDR3 reads TGTGCCAGCAGCCAACAAGGTTCCGGGACAACAAGGGGCTACACCTTC. It yields the protein CASSQQGSGTTRGYTF.

V gene TRBV7-9 combines with J gene TRBJ2-3; 7 bases fit TRBD2. CDR3 length equals 14 residues. The germline gives CDR1 SEHNR, CDR2 FQNEAQ (reference sequence). J was trimmed by 0 bases and V by 9 bases; bases with no gene match: 6. In nucleotides, the CDR3 is TGTGCCAGTGTAGCGGGCGTTAGCACAGATACGCAGTATTTT. As protein: CASVAGVSTDTQYF.

The rearrangement joins TRBV11-3 to TRBJ1-5; D unclear. The CDR3 is made up of 13 amino acids. Germline V lookup: CDR1 SGHNT, CDR2 YENEEA. Trimming stripped 2 bases from V and 5 bases from J, with 7 bases between. The CDR3 region has the DNA TGTGCCAGCAGCTTATCCCCAGATCAGCCCCAGCATTTT. This sequence encodes CASSLSPDQPQHF.

A single count supports this clone. J is TRBJ1-1 and V is TRBV24-1; TRBD1 matches at 10 bases. The V gene end was trimmed by 2 bases and the J gene end by 3 bases; junction bases not matched to a gene: 2. CDR3 size: 15 residues. Germline V gene sequence: CDR1 KGHDR, CDR2 SFDVKD. The CDR3 is CATSDSGTGDTEAFF. Here the CDR3 DNA reads TGTGCCACCAGTGATTCCGGGACAGGGGACACTGAAGCTTTCTTT.

The rearrangement joins TRBV3-1 (or the pseudogene TRBV3-2) to TRBJ1-2, with 9 bases that match TRBD1. Germline V gene sequence: CDR1 LGHDT, CDR2 YNNKEL (reference sequence). This CDR3 has 13 amino acids. The V gene end was trimmed by 4 bases and the J gene end by 5 bases; junction bases not matched to a gene: 2. The CDR3 sequence is CASSLDRGYGYTF. Written as DNA, the CDR3 is TGTGCCAGCAGCCTCGACAGGGGGTATGGCTACACCTTC.

This clone occurred once. This sequence joins TRBV4-2 and TRBJ1-5; D is ambiguous. V gave up 0 bases and J gave up 5 bases, with 11 bases separating them. Germline values: CDR1 LGHNA, CDR2 YNFKEQ. CDR3 length equals 15 residues. This chain's CDR3 is CASSQDPSGDQPQHF. CDR3 nucleotides: TGTGCCAGCAGCCAAGATCCATCCGGGGATCAGCCCCAGCATTTT.

The chain couples TRBV7-8 to TRBJ1-1, with TRBD1 identical over 12 bases. The CDR3 runs 17 residues. Looked up from germline, CDR1 is SGHVS and CDR2 is FQNEAQ. The ends lost 5 bases at V and 5 bases at J; junction bases unmatched: 12. DNA of the CDR3: TGTGCCAGCAGCCCCCGACCGGGACAGGGGGCTCGGACTGAAGCTTTCTTT. This codes for CASSPRPGQGARTEAFF.

DNA of the CDR3: TGTGCCAGCACCCCAGGGGGTCTTCACGAGCAGTACTTC. This sequence encodes CASTPGGLHEQYF. The chain has TRBV12-3 or TRBV12-4 and TRBJ2-7, with 7 bases matching TRBD1. V lost 7 bases, J lost 5 bases, and 8 bases stayed unmatched. The CDR3 has 13 amino acids.

V is TRBV7-8 and J is TRBJ1-2; TRBD1 matches 12 bases. With 4 bases clipped from V and 3 bases from J, the junction kept 9 bases outside the gene matches. The CDR3 sequence is 17 residues long. CDR1 SGHVS and CDR2 FQNEAQ come from the germline V gene. The CDR3 protein is CASSSRTGTGGDYGYTF. In DNA form, the CDR3 reads TGTGCCAGCAGCTCCCGGACGGGGACAGGGGGCGACTATGGCTACACCTTC.